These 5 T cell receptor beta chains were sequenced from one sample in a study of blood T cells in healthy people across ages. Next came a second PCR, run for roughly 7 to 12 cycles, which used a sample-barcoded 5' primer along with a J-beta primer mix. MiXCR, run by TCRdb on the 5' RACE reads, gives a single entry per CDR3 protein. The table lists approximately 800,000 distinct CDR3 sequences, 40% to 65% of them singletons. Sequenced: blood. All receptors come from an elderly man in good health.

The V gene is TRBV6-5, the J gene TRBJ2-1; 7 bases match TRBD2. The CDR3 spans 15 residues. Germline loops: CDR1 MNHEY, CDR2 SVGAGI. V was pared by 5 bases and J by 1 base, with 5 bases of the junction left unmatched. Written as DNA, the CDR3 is TGTGCCAGCAGTCCACTAGCGTATTCCTACAATGAGCAGTTCTTC. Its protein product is CASSPLAYSYNEQFF.

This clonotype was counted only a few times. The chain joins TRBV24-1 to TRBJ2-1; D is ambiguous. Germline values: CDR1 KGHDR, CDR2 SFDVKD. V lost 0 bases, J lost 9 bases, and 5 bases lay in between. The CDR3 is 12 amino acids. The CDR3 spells CATSDLLGEQFF. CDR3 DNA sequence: TGTGCCACCAGTGATTTGTTAGGTGAGCAGTTCTTC.

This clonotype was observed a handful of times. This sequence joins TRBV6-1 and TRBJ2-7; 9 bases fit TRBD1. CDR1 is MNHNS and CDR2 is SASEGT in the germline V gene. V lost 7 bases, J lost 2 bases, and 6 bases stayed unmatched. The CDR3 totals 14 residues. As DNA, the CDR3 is TGTGCCAGCACTACAGGGGGCTCAACCTACGAGCAGTACTTC. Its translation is CASTTGGSTYEQYF.

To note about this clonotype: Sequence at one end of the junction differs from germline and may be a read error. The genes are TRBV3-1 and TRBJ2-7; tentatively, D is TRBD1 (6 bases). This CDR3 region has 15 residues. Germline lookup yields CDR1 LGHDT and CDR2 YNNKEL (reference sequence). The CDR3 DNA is TGTGCCGGCAGGGACACCGGGACACCCTTATACGAGCAGTACTTC. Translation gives CAGRDTGTPLYEQYF.

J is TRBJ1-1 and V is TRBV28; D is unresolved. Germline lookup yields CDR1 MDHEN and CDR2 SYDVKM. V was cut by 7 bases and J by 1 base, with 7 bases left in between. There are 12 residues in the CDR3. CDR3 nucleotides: TGTGCCAGCAAAACTAGGAACACTGAAGCTTTCTTT. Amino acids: CASKTRNTEAFF.